The rows below give T cell receptor beta chains drawn from one sample of a study of patients and donors after allogeneic stem cell transplantation. TCRdb reanalysed the RT-PCR reads using MiXCR and keeps one entry per CDR3 protein. This sample has 150,000 to 250,000 distinct CDR3 sequences; 41% occur once, and the top ten carry 33%. The source material was blood, either unsorted or a sorted T cell fraction (not recorded which). The receptors shown here come from a human donor who was either an allogeneic HSCT recipient or a stem cell or donor lymphocyte infusion donor (not recorded which). It is not recorded whose cells these are; they may come from a transplant donor. The CDR3 runs from the conserved cysteine through the conserved F or W. The order of the fields is V gene, J gene, D gene, clone size, CDR3 protein, CDR3 DNA. The D gene is left open where the match is weak. A row's size may be missing; if present it is once, few, many or a size class.

v_gene: TRBV5-1
j_gene: TRBJ1-1
d_gene: TRBD1
abundance: -
CDR3aa: CASSFGQGPSDVTEAFF
CDR3nt: TGCGCCAGCAGCTTCGGACAGGGGCCCTCAGATGTTACTGAAGCTTTCTTT

v_gene: TRBV9
j_gene: TRBJ2-1
d_gene: -
abundance: -
CDR3aa: CASSVGLLNEQFF
CDR3nt: TGTGCCAGCAGCGTAGGGCTATTAAATGAGCAGTTCTTC

v_gene: TRBV4-3
j_gene: TRBJ2-2
d_gene: TRBD2
abundance: -
CDR3aa: CASSQEGGSGTGELFF
CDR3nt: TGCGCCAGCAGCCAAGAAGGCGGGAGCGGCACCGGGGAGCTGTTTTTT

v_gene: TRBV12-3/TRBV12-4
j_gene: TRBJ2-1
d_gene: -
abundance: -
CDR3aa: CASSFKVGESSYNEQFF
CDR3nt: TGTGCCAGCAGTTTTAAGGTTGGAGAGAGCTCCTACAATGAGCAGTTCTTC

v_gene: TRBV27
j_gene: TRBJ1-5
d_gene: TRBD1
abundance: -
CDR3aa: CASSLLGTGRGSNQPQHF
CDR3nt: TGTGCCAGCAGTTTATTAGGGACAGGAAGGGGCTCCAATCAGCCCCAGCATTTT

v_gene: TRBV5-1
j_gene: TRBJ2-1
d_gene: TRBD2
abundance: few
CDR3aa: CASSLFSGRARVDEQFF
CDR3nt: TGCGCCAGCAGCTTGTTCAGCGGGAGGGCCAGGGTAGATGAGCAGTTCTTC

v_gene: TRBV28
j_gene: TRBJ2-2
d_gene: -
abundance: few
CDR3aa: CASSSQTGELFF
CDR3nt: TGTGCCAGCAGTTCCCAGACCGGGGAGCTGTTTTTT

v_gene: TRBV5-1
j_gene: TRBJ2-3
d_gene: TRBD2
abundance: few
CDR3aa: CASSLRPLAGATDTQYF
CDR3nt: TGCGCCAGCAGCTTGAGACCCCTAGCGGGAGCCACAGATACGCAGTATTTT

v_gene: TRBV28
j_gene: TRBJ1-3
d_gene: -
abundance: -
CDR3aa: CASRGSRGFLPLASSGNTIYF
CDR3nt: TGTGCCAGCAGAGGATCCCGGGGCTTTTTACCCCTTGCGAGCTCTGGAAACACCATATATTTT

v_gene: TRBV5-1
j_gene: TRBJ1-6
d_gene: -
abundance: -
CDR3aa: CASSSKIVTDGVGNSPLHF
CDR3nt: TGCGCCAGCAGCTCGAAAATAGTGACAGACGGGGTCGGAAATTCACCCCTCCACTTT

v_gene: TRBV6-5
j_gene: TRBJ2-7
d_gene: -
abundance: -
CDR3aa: CASLGGPANTYEQYF
CDR3nt: TGTGCCAGCTTGGGGGGCCCTGCAAACACCTACGAGCAGTACTTC

v_gene: TRBV6-5
j_gene: TRBJ1-6
d_gene: -
abundance: -
CDR3aa: CASSYDAGNSPLHF
CDR3nt: TGTGCCAGCAGTTACGACGCCGGCAATTCACCCCTCCACTTT

v_gene: TRBV7-8
j_gene: TRBJ1-5
d_gene: TRBD1
abundance: few
CDR3aa: CASSLAGQANQPQHF
CDR3nt: TGTGCCAGCAGCTTAGCGGGACAGGCCAATCAGCCCCAGCATTTT

v_gene: TRBV6-5
j_gene: TRBJ2-3
d_gene: -
abundance: once
CDR3aa: CASSYSNVLSTDTQYF
CDR3nt: TGTGCCAGCAGTTACTCGAACGTACTCAGCACAGATACGCAGTATTTT

v_gene: TRBV7-9
j_gene: TRBJ1-1
d_gene: TRBD1
abundance: -
CDR3aa: CASSLGQGGFEAFF
CDR3nt: TGTGCCAGCAGCTTGGGACAGGGAGGATTTGAAGCTTTCTTT

v_gene: TRBV2
j_gene: TRBJ2-1
d_gene: -
abundance: -
CDR3aa: CASGAQWAEGNEQFF
CDR3nt: TGTGCCAGTGGGGCCCAATGGGCGGAAGGTAATGAGCAGTTCTTC

v_gene: TRBV12-3/TRBV12-4
j_gene: TRBJ1-1
d_gene: -
abundance: once
CDR3aa: CASTPGEGTEAFF
CDR3nt: TGTGCCAGCACCCCGGGGGAGGGCACTGAAGCTTTCTTT

v_gene: TRBV5-1
j_gene: TRBJ1-1
d_gene: TRBD1
abundance: -
CDR3aa: CASTSPATGDGRNTEAFF
CDR3nt: TGCGCCAGCACCTCGCCTGCGACAGGGGACGGCAGGAACACTGAAGCTTTCTTT

v_gene: TRBV10-2
j_gene: TRBJ2-5
d_gene: TRBD2
abundance: few
CDR3aa: CASSDPGLGETQYF
CDR3nt: TGCGCCAGCAGTGATCCGGGACTAGGAGAGACCCAGTACTTC

v_gene: TRBV30
j_gene: TRBJ1-1
d_gene: -
abundance: -
CDR3aa: CAGERGNTEAFF
CDR3nt: TGTGCCGGGGAGCGGGGGAACACTGAAGCTTTCTTT

v_gene: TRBV7-9
j_gene: TRBJ2-7
d_gene: -
abundance: -
CDR3aa: CASSPLLELEQYF
CDR3nt: TGTGCCAGCAGCCCCTTATTGGAGCTCGAGCAGTACTTC

v_gene: TRBV4-2
j_gene: TRBJ2-7
d_gene: TRBD2
abundance: -
CDR3aa: CASSQAPTSGVFSYEQYF
CDR3nt: TGTGCCAGCAGCCAAGCGCCGACTAGCGGAGTCTTTTCCTACGAGCAGTACTTC

v_gene: TRBV27
j_gene: TRBJ2-1
d_gene: -
abundance: few
CDR3aa: CASSLSGVYNEQFF
CDR3nt: TGTGCCAGCAGTTTATCGGGGGTCTACAATGAGCAGTTCTTC

v_gene: TRBV5-1
j_gene: TRBJ2-6
d_gene: -
abundance: -
CDR3aa: CASSLLAHGANVLTF
CDR3nt: TGCGCCAGCAGCTTACTCGCACATGGGGCCAACGTCCTGACTTTC

v_gene: TRBV3-1
j_gene: TRBJ1-2
d_gene: -
abundance: few
CDR3aa: CASSQDPSGGGYGYTF
CDR3nt: TGTGCCAGCAGCCAAGATCCGTCTGGGGGAGGATATGGCTACACCTTC

v_gene: TRBV24-1
j_gene: TRBJ2-1
d_gene: TRBD2
abundance: -
CDR3aa: CATSDPLAGYYNEQFF
CDR3nt: TGTGCCACCAGTGATCCACTAGCGGGATACTACAATGAGCAGTTCTTC

v_gene: TRBV19
j_gene: TRBJ2-1
d_gene: -
abundance: -
CDR3aa: CASSISGSPYNEQFF
CDR3nt: TGTGCCAGTAGTATCTCAGGGTCCCCCTACAATGAGCAGTTCTTC

v_gene: TRBV29-1
j_gene: TRBJ1-1
d_gene: -
abundance: few
CDR3aa: CSVFLGGQEAFF
CDR3nt: TGCAGCGTTTTTTTAGGAGGCCAGGAAGCTTTCTTT

v_gene: TRBV10-3
j_gene: TRBJ2-7
d_gene: -
abundance: -
CDR3aa: CAISESPETVYEQYF
CDR3nt: TGTGCCATCAGTGAGTCGCCGGAGACGGTCTACGAGCAGTACTTC

v_gene: TRBV12-3/TRBV12-4
j_gene: TRBJ2-3
d_gene: TRBD2
abundance: few
CDR3aa: CASSLSLGGTHSTDTQYF
CDR3nt: TGTGCCAGCAGCCTGAGCCTGGGGGGGACTCATAGCACAGATACGCAGTATTTT

v_gene: TRBV7-2
j_gene: TRBJ2-1
d_gene: -
abundance: -
CDR3aa: CASSLWDTYNEQFF
CDR3nt: TGTGCCAGCAGCTTATGGGACACCTACAATGAGCAGTTCTTC

v_gene: TRBV2
j_gene: TRBJ1-1
d_gene: TRBD1
abundance: few
CDR3aa: CASSDRGLVFTEAFF
CDR3nt: TGTGCCAGCAGTGACAGGGGGCTAGTTTTCACTGAAGCTTTCTTT

v_gene: TRBV5-6
j_gene: TRBJ2-1
d_gene: -
abundance: -
CDR3aa: CASSFSMISYNEQFF
CDR3nt: TGTGCCAGCAGCTTCAGTATGATTTCCTACAATGAGCAGTTCTTC

v_gene: TRBV6-6
j_gene: TRBJ1-4
d_gene: -
abundance: -
CDR3aa: CASSFTGLTSTNEKLFF
CDR3nt: TGTGCCAGCAGCTTTACAGGGCTCACATCAACTAATGAAAAACTGTTTTTT

v_gene: TRBV12-3/TRBV12-4
j_gene: TRBJ2-7
d_gene: TRBD2
abundance: -
CDR3aa: CASSPRTSGTVSYEQYF
CDR3nt: TGTGCCAGCAGTCCAAGGACTAGCGGGACCGTCTCCTACGAGCAGTACTTC

v_gene: TRBV6-5
j_gene: TRBJ2-1
d_gene: -
abundance: few
CDR3aa: CASSYQTGSEQFF
CDR3nt: TGTGCCAGCAGCTATCAGACGGGGAGTGAGCAGTTCTTC

v_gene: TRBV11-2
j_gene: TRBJ1-1
d_gene: -
abundance: -
CDR3aa: CASSPMTAEAFF
CDR3nt: TGTGCCAGCAGCCCAATGACAGCTGAAGCTTTCTTT

v_gene: TRBV29-1
j_gene: TRBJ2-7
d_gene: -
abundance: -
CDR3aa: CSVEAEGDPYEQYF
CDR3nt: TGCAGCGTTGAAGCGGAAGGGGATCCCTACGAGCAGTACTTC

v_gene: TRBV9
j_gene: TRBJ2-2
d_gene: TRBD2
abundance: -
CDR3aa: CASSVVAGGPSNTGELFF
CDR3nt: TGTGCCAGCAGCGTAGTAGCGGGAGGGCCGTCGAACACCGGGGAGCTGTTTTTT

v_gene: TRBV12-3/TRBV12-4
j_gene: TRBJ1-6
d_gene: -
abundance: few
CDR3aa: CASSLKANSPLHF
CDR3nt: TGTGCCAGCAGTTTAAAGGCTAATTCACCCCTCCACTTT

v_gene: TRBV18
j_gene: TRBJ1-3
d_gene: -
abundance: -
CDR3aa: CASSPLTGSGNTIYF
CDR3nt: TGTGCCAGCTCACCTTTGACAGGCAGTGGAAACACCATATATTTT

v_gene: TRBV20-1
j_gene: TRBJ1-1
d_gene: -
abundance: -
CDR3aa: CSATRTRENTEAFF
CDR3nt: TGCAGTGCTACCCGTACTCGGGAAAACACTGAAGCTTTCTTT

v_gene: TRBV2
j_gene: TRBJ2-1
d_gene: TRBD2
abundance: -
CDR3aa: CAMILAGVLNEQFF
CDR3nt: TGTGCCATGATTCTAGCGGGAGTTTTGAATGAGCAGTTCTTC

v_gene: TRBV12-3/TRBV12-4
j_gene: TRBJ2-3
d_gene: TRBD1
abundance: few
CDR3aa: CASSLDRGRDTQYF
CDR3nt: TGTGCCAGCAGCCTGGACAGGGGACGTGATACGCAGTATTTT

v_gene: TRBV7-9
j_gene: TRBJ1-2
d_gene: -
abundance: -
CDR3aa: CASSLPSGDLGSGYTF
CDR3nt: TGTGCCAGCAGCTTACCATCGGGGGACCTAGGTAGTGGCTACACCTTC

v_gene: TRBV12-3/TRBV12-4
j_gene: TRBJ1-5
d_gene: TRBD1
abundance: few
CDR3aa: CASSPGQASNQPQHF
CDR3nt: TGTGCCAGCAGTCCCGGACAGGCTAGCAATCAGCCCCAGCATTTT

v_gene: TRBV4-2
j_gene: TRBJ2-5
d_gene: -
abundance: -
CDR3aa: CASSQVEAYQETQYF
CDR3nt: TGTGCCAGCAGCCAAGTTGAGGCTTATCAAGAGACCCAGTACTTC

v_gene: TRBV7-3
j_gene: TRBJ1-1
d_gene: TRBD1
abundance: few
CDR3aa: CASSLGQGTNTEAFF
CDR3nt: TGTGCCAGCAGCTTAGGACAGGGTACGAACACTGAAGCTTTCTTT

v_gene: TRBV28
j_gene: TRBJ1-2
d_gene: -
abundance: -
CDR3aa: CASSWVQGFEGYTF
CDR3nt: TGTGCCAGCAGTTGGGTACAGGGATTCGAAGGCTACACCTTC

v_gene: TRBV20-1
j_gene: TRBJ2-7
d_gene: TRBD2
abundance: few
CDR3aa: CSASETSGHEQYF
CDR3nt: TGCAGTGCTAGCGAGACTAGCGGCCACGAGCAGTACTTC

v_gene: TRBV7-2
j_gene: TRBJ1-2
d_gene: -
abundance: -
CDR3aa: CASSYRTLTEGGYTF
CDR3nt: TGTGCCAGCAGCTACCGGACCCTAACGGAAGGCGGCTACACCTTC

v_gene: TRBV5-5
j_gene: TRBJ1-1
d_gene: -
abundance: few
CDR3aa: CASSLGRVGRETEAFF
CDR3nt: TGTGCCAGCAGCTTGGGCCGGGTGGGGAGAGAAACTGAAGCTTTCTTT

v_gene: TRBV7-2
j_gene: TRBJ2-1
d_gene: -
abundance: few
CDR3aa: CASSLVFYNEQFF
CDR3nt: TGTGCCAGCAGCTTAGTGTTCTACAATGAGCAGTTCTTC

v_gene: TRBV7-3
j_gene: TRBJ2-1
d_gene: TRBD2
abundance: -
CDR3aa: CASSLGLAGVDYNEQFF
CDR3nt: TGTGCCAGCAGCCTCGGACTAGCGGGAGTGGACTACAATGAGCAGTTCTTC

v_gene: TRBV5-1
j_gene: TRBJ2-2
d_gene: -
abundance: -
CDR3aa: CASSLDPNTGELFF
CDR3nt: TGCGCCAGCAGCTTGGACCCTAATACCGGGGAGCTGTTTTTT

v_gene: TRBV10-3
j_gene: TRBJ2-5
d_gene: -
abundance: -
CDR3aa: CAIRTLPGETQYF
CDR3nt: TGTGCCATCCGAACGTTACCGGGGGAGACCCAGTACTTC

v_gene: TRBV5-6
j_gene: TRBJ2-3
d_gene: TRBD1
abundance: -
CDR3aa: CASSFRPGQGFDTQYF
CDR3nt: TGTGCCAGCAGCTTCCGTCCGGGACAGGGGTTTGATACGCAGTATTTT

v_gene: TRBV5-5
j_gene: TRBJ1-1
d_gene: TRBD1
abundance: -
CDR3aa: CASSSSGTVNTEAFF
CDR3nt: TGTGCCAGCAGCTCATCCGGGACAGTGAACACTGAAGCTTTCTTT

v_gene: TRBV7-2
j_gene: TRBJ2-2
d_gene: -
abundance: -
CDR3aa: CASSPLGTGELFF
CDR3nt: TGTGCCAGCAGCCCTCTCGGCACCGGGGAGCTGTTTTTT

v_gene: TRBV7-9
j_gene: TRBJ1-1
d_gene: -
abundance: -
CDR3aa: CASSLTDHTEAFF
CDR3nt: TGTGCCAGCAGCTTAACGGACCACACTGAAGCTTTCTTT